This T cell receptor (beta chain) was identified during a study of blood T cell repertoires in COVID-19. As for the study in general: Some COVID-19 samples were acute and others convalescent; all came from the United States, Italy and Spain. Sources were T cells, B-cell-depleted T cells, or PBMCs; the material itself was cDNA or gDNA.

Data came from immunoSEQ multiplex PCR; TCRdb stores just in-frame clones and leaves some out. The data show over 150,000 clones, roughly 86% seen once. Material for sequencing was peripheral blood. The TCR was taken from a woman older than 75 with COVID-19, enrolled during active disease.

CDR3 sequence: CASSHETPGQGQTQYF. The CDR3 bases are TGTGCCAGCAGCCATGAAACGCCGGGACAGGGACAGACCCAGTACTTC. This rearrangement joins TRBV5-4 to TRBJ2-5; 9 bases align to TRBD1. Germline trimming cut 4 bases from V and 6 bases from J; bases unmatched to any gene: 13. This CDR3 spans 16 amino acids. The germline gives CDR1 SGHNT, CDR2 YYREEE (reference sequence).